The rows below give T cell receptor beta chains drawn from one sample of a study of CD8+ T cells in alopecia areata. Sequenced by immunoSEQ multiplex PCR; TCRdb stores in-frame clones only, minus some. The sample carries 170,000 or so clones, about 55% recorded once. This material consisted of CD8+ T cells sorted from blood, taken at week 24, from a patient treated with tofacitinib. These receptors were taken from a human donor with alopecia areata. CDR3s leave out the opening cysteine and the closing phenylalanine or tryptophan.

V	length	J	CDR3
TRBV9	12	TRBJ2-1	ASSEGQGMDEQF
TRBV29-1	12	TRBJ1-2	SVGRQGEKYGYT
TRBV5-6	13	TRBJ2-6	ASSLVSSGANVLT
TRBV9	15	TRBJ1-3	ASSGVPGTGSGNTIY
TRBV29-1	14	TRBJ2-7	SVEGEVRGTSYEQY
TRBV30	11	TRBJ2-7	AWRAGGLGEQY
TRBV30	12	TRBJ1-2	AWSGGTGDYGYT
TRBV5-7	16	TRBJ2-4	ASSLVALRRIAKNIQY
TRBV27	12	TRBJ2-2	ASSPGLGSGELF
TRBV6-5	11	TRBJ2-1	ASSYLGDNEQF
TRBV30	12	TRBJ1-6	AWSGSSYNSPLH
TRBV29-1	12	TRBJ1-1	SVTEKYMNTEAF
TRBV30	11	TRBJ2-1	AWTADGGGQQF
TRBV29-1	13	TRBJ2-2	SVNDRGDWSGELF
TRBV5-1	13	TRBJ2-1	ASSLDGGTYNEQF
TRBV7-6	13	TRBJ2-1	ASSLGLPLGNEQF
TRBV5-1	12	TRBJ1-4	ASSLRTVNEKLF
TRBV14	12	TRBJ1-1	ASSQDPGNTEAF
TRBV27	16	TRBJ2-6	ASSSRPPSNAGANVLT
TRBV29-1	9	TRBJ2-3	SVEEGQGQY
TRBV2	11	TRBJ2-5	ASSGGLQETQY
TRBV15	15	TRBJ2-1	ATSWPGAGAKSNEQF
TRBV29-1	12	TRBJ2-1	SFMEGGSYNEQF